A selection of T cell receptor beta chains follows, all from one sample in a study of T cell changes during pregnancy in multiple sclerosis. The table came from immunoSEQ multiplex PCR; TCRdb's copy has only in-frame clones and leaves some out. The table records approximately 30,000 clones, 90% to 95% of them present only once. The sample was CD8+ T cells from peripheral blood mononuclear cells, taken in the second trimester of pregnancy. The receptors derive from a female donor in good health, enrolled as a control in a pregnancy study. Each CDR3 is given with its conserved first and last residue. A D gene is named only where the DNA matches it firmly. Size is stated for part of the rows, as once, few or many counts, or as a class when the clone is expanded.

J,D,V,size,DNA,CDR3
TRBJ2-3,.,TRBV4-2,once,TGTGCCAGCAGTACCGGGAAAGATACGCAGTATTTT,CASSTGKDTQYF
TRBJ1-1,.,TRBV4-1,.,TGCGCCAGCAGCCAAGTCCAGGGTGGAACTGAAGCTTTCTTT,CASSQVQGGTEAFF
TRBJ2-3,TRBD1,TRBV6-4,.,TGTGCCAGCGTTCCGGGACAGTTTACAGCAGATACGCAGTATTTT,CASVPGQFTADTQYF
TRBJ1-3,.,TRBV2,.,TGTGCCAGCAGTCCTCGGGGAAACTCTGGAAACACCATATATTTT,CASSPRGNSGNTIYF
TRBJ1-2,TRBD1,TRBV14,.,TGTGCCAGCAGCCAAGCTAACAGGGGATGGTTCGACGGCTACACCTTC,CASSQANRGWFDGYTF
TRBJ1-1,.,TRBV5-4,.,TGTGCCAGCAGATATAAGACAGGCACTGAAGCTTTCTTT,CASRYKTGTEAFF
TRBJ1-1,TRBD1,TRBV5-4,.,TGTGCCAGCAGCTCACAGGGGCCGGCGGGGACTGAAGCTTTCTTT,CASSSQGPAGTEAFF
TRBJ1-2,.,TRBV30,.,TGTGCCTGGAGTGTAGGGGCGAGCACCTTC,CAWSVGASTF
TRBJ2-2,.,TRBV4-1,.,TGCGCCAGCAGCATCGCCGGGGGTCGGTCCGACGGGGAGCTGTTTTTT,CASSIAGGRSDGELFF
TRBJ2-7,.,TRBV7-6,.,TGTGCCAGCAGCTTGTACCAGGGAAACGAGCAGTACTTC,CASSLYQGNEQYF
TRBJ2-2,TRBD1,TRBV4-3,.,TGCGCCAGCAGCCAAGAACCTATTCGTCGGACAGGGAACACCGGGGAGCTGTTTTTT,CASSQEPIRRTGNTGELFF
TRBJ2-3,.,TRBV5-6,.,TGTGCCAGCAGCTTGGATGGGGGGGCCACAGATACGCAGTATTTT,CASSLDGGATDTQYF
TRBJ2-3,.,TRBV7-9,.,TGTGCCAGCAGCTTAGCGCGGGCGGGGAGCACAGATACGCAGTATTTT,CASSLARAGSTDTQYF
TRBJ1-6,TRBD1,TRBV7-9,.,TGTGCCAGCAGCCCGTCCGGGACAGGGTACACACCCCTCCACTTT,CASSPSGTGYTPLHF
TRBJ2-7,.,TRBV4-2,.,TGTGCCAGCAGCCAAGAGGAGGGAGGCGGGGTACCCTCCTACGAGCAGTACTTC,CASSQEEGGGVPSYEQYF
TRBJ2-7,.,TRBV27,.,TGTGCCAGCAGTTTGCCAGGACTTAAAATCCACGAGCAGTACTTC,CASSLPGLKIHEQYF
TRBJ1-2,TRBD1,TRBV5-8,.,TGTGCCAGCAGCCCCACAGGGGGACCTACTGGCTATGGCTACACCTTC,CASSPTGGPTGYGYTF
TRBJ2-5,TRBD1,TRBV5-1,.,TGCGCCAGCACGCCCGGGACAGGGATCGGGAGTGGGCAAGAGACCCAGTACTTC,CASTPGTGIGSGQETQYF
TRBJ2-7,TRBD1,TRBV9,.,TGTGCCAGCAGCGCGAGCTCGGGGACAGGGTGGAACGAGCAGTACTTC,CASSASSGTGWNEQYF
TRBJ1-5,.,TRBV10-1,.,TGCGCCAGCAGTGGACTGCCGGGGGAGAGCAATCAGCCCCAGCATTTT,CASSGLPGESNQPQHF
TRBJ2-7,.,TRBV19,once,TGTGCCAGTAGCCCCCCGACAAGCTACGAGCAGTACTTC,CASSPPTSYEQYF
TRBJ1-1,.,TRBV4-3,.,TGCGCCAGCAGCCAAGACGGGTTGGGCACTGAAGCTTTCTTT,CASSQDGLGTEAFF
TRBJ1-1,.,TRBV4-1,.,TGCGCCAGCAGCCAGGAACAGGGAAAAGCTTTCTTT,CASSQEQGKAFF
TRBJ1-2,.,TRBV4-3,.,TGCGCCAGCAGCCAAGATCTCGGCCAGGGCGATGGCTACACCTTC,CASSQDLGQGDGYTF
TRBJ1-1,.,TRBV7-9,few,TGTGCCAGCAGCTCCGGACAGATTGAAGCTTTCTTT,CASSSGQIEAFF
TRBJ1-6,.,TRBV19,.,TGTGCCAGTAGTAAGGAGGGGCGGGATTCACCCCTCCACTTT,CASSKEGRDSPLHF
TRBJ2-3,TRBD1,TRBV7-9,.,TGTGCCAGCAGCTTTAGACAGGGGATGGCAGATACGCAGTATTTT,CASSFRQGMADTQYF
TRBJ1-2,.,TRBV30,.,TGTGCCTGGAGCGACGACAGGCGCGGCTACACCTTC,CAWSDDRRGYTF
TRBJ2-7,TRBD1,TRBV4-1,.,TGCGCCAGCAGCCTTGGACAGGCGAGCTCCTACGAGCAGTACTTC,CASSLGQASSYEQYF
TRBJ2-5,.,TRBV5-6,.,TGTGCCAGCAGCTTCAGTCAGGGTGAGACCCAGTACTTC,CASSFSQGETQYF
TRBJ1-1,TRBD1,TRBV6-1,.,TGTGCCAGCAGTCTTCGACAGGGTAGTGGCTCTGAAGCTTTCTTT,CASSLRQGSGSEAFF
TRBJ2-5,TRBD1,TRBV5-1,.,TGCGCCAGCAGCTCCCAACAGACAGGGGCTCCGGTTCAAGAGACCCAGTACTTC,CASSSQQTGAPVQETQYF
TRBJ1-6,.,TRBV27,.,TGTGCCAGCAATTGGCGGGGCAAATCACCCCTCCACTTT,CASNWRGKSPLHF
TRBJ2-1,TRBD1,TRBV5-5,once,TGTGCCAGCAGCTTGCCTAAACGAGTACAGGGGGGTGATGAGCAGTTCTTC,CASSLPKRVQGGDEQFF
TRBJ2-3,.,TRBV13,once,TGTGCCAGCAGCTTAGCTGGAGCGGGTACCACAGATACGCAGTATTTT,CASSLAGAGTTDTQYF
TRBJ2-1,.,TRBV13,.,TGTGCCAGCAGCCCCTCTACTAGCTCTTGGGAGCAGTTCTTC,CASSPSTSSWEQFF
TRBJ1-3,.,TRBV4-3,.,TGCGCCAGCAGCCACCGCGATTCAGGAAACACCATATATTTT,CASSHRDSGNTIYF
TRBJ2-7,.,TRBV27,.,TGTGCCAGCAGTTTATTCGAAGGTCGGGAGCAGTGCTTC,CASSLFEGREQCF
TRBJ2-7,.,TRBV6-5,once,TGTGCCAGCAGTTACTCGACAGACTCCTACGAGCAGTACTTC,CASSYSTDSYEQYF
TRBJ2-2,.,TRBV4-3,.,TGCGCCAGCAGCCAAGATTGGGCCACCGGGGAGCTGTTTTTT,CASSQDWATGELFF
TRBJ1-5,.,TRBV10-1,.,TGCGCCAGCAGGTGGAGGCGGGGGGTGGGGGGCAATCAGCCCCAGCATTTT,CASRWRRGVGGNQPQHF
TRBJ2-7,TRBD1,TRBV29-1,few,TGCAGCGCTCTCTCGGGACAGGGCCGCTACGAGCAGTACTTC,CSALSGQGRYEQYF
TRBJ1-2,.,TRBV6-1,.,TGTGCCAGCAATAGGGGGTACAACTATGGCTACACCTTC,CASNRGYNYGYTF
TRBJ2-3,.,TRBV7-6,once,TGTGCCAGCTCACTTTGGGGGCGAGTCACAGATACGCAGTATTTT,CASSLWGRVTDTQYF
TRBJ1-6,TRBD1,TRBV14,.,TGTGCCAGCAGCCAAGATGGGACAGGGTTTTGGTCACCCCTCCACTTT,CASSQDGTGFWSPLHF
TRBJ2-7,.,TRBV6-6,.,TGTGCCAGCAGTCCCCAGGGCTACGAGCAGTACTTC,CASSPQGYEQYF
TRBJ1-4,TRBD1,TRBV7-9,.,TGTGCCAGCAGCCAACCAGGACAGGGGACTAATGAAAAACTGTTTTTT,CASSQPGQGTNEKLFF
TRBJ2-6,.,TRBV6-5,.,TGTGCCAGCAGCTGGACAGCCTCTGGGGCCAACGTCCTGACTTTC,CASSWTASGANVLTF
TRBJ2-7,TRBD1,TRBV9,.,TGTGCCAGCAGCTTCCGTACCCCCCTGGACAGGTTGGTTTACGAGCAGTACTTC,CASSFRTPLDRLVYEQYF
TRBJ2-1,TRBD1,TRBV13,.,TGTGCCAGCAGCACCCGGGACAGGGTTAACAATGAGCAGTTCTTC,CASSTRDRVNNEQFF